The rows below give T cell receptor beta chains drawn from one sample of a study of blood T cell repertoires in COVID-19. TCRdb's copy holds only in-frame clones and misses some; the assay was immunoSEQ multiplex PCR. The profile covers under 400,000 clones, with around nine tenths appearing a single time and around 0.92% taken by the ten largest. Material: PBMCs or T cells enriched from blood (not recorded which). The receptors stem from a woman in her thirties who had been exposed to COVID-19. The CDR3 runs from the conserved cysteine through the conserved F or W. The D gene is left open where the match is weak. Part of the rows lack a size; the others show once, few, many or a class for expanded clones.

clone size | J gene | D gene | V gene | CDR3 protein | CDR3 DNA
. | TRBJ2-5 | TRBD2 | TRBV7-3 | CASSPALSGSPETQYF | TGTGCCAGCAGCCCTGCCTTGAGCGGGAGCCCAGAGACCCAGTACTTC
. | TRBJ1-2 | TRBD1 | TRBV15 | CATSRKGTGRYGYTF | TGTGCCACCAGCAGAAAGGGGACAGGGAGGTATGGCTACACCTTC
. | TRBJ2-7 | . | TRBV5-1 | CASSAGNLLGAYEQYF | TGCGCCAGCAGTGCAGGGAATCTATTAGGAGCCTACGAGCAGTACTTC
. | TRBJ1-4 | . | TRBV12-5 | CASGQLATNEKLFF | TGTGCTAGTGGCCAACTCGCAACTAATGAAAAACTGTTTTTT
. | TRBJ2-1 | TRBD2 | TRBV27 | CASSLRGTRHNEQFF | TGTGCCAGCAGTTTAAGGGGGACTAGGCACAATGAGCAGTTCTTC
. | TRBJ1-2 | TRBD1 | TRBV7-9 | CASSSQTPGQGGYTF | TGTGCCAGCAGCTCCCAGACTCCGGGACAGGGCGGCTACACCTTC
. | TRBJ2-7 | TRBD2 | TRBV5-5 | CASSTGTSAYEQYF | TGTGCCAGCAGCACGGGGACTAGCGCTTACGAGCAGTACTTC
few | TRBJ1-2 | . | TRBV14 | CASSQDLAGLHGYTF | TGTGCCAGCAGCCAAGATCTCGCGGGTTTACATGGCTACACCTTC
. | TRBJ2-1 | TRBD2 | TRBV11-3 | CASSFRPGSGRAFNEQFF | TGTGCCAGCAGCTTTAGGCCCGGTAGCGGGAGGGCCTTCAATGAGCAGTTCTTC
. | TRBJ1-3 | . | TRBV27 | CASSLSLGNTIYF | TGTGCCAGCAGTTTGAGTCTCGGAAACACCATATATTTT
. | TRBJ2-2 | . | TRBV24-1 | CATSDTPEGANTGELFF | TGTGCCACCAGTGATACCCCCGAGGGCGCGAACACCGGGGAGCTGTTTTTT
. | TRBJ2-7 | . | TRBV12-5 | CASGRLYEQYF | TGTGCTAGTGGCAGACTTTACGAGCAGTACTTC
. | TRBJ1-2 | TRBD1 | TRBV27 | CASSPGGYGYTF | TGTGCCAGCAGTCCAGGGGGCTATGGCTACACCTTC
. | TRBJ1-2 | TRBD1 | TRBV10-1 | CASSPAGTARGYTF | TGCGCCAGCAGCCCAGCCGGGACAGCCAGGGGCTACACCTTC
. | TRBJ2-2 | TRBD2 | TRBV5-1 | CASSLAPSGNTGELFF | TGCGCCAGCAGCTTGGCGCCTAGCGGAAACACCGGGGAGCTGTTTTTT
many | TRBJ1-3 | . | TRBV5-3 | CAPCGGLRNTIYF | TGTGCCCCCTGCGGGGGGCTGCGAAACACCATATATTTT
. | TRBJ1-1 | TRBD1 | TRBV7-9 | CASSLWGRGDTEAFF | TGTGCCAGCAGCTTATGGGGCAGGGGGGACACTGAAGCTTTCTTT
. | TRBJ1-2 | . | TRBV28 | CASSPTGYGYTF | TGTGCCAGCAGTCCGACGGGCTATGGCTACACCTTC
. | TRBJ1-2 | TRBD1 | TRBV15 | CATSGAGGADYGYTF | TGTGCCACCAGCGGAGCAGGGGGCGCTGACTATGGCTACACCTTC
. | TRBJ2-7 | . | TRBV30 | CAWSVRGLLSSYEQYF | TGTGCCTGGAGTGTACGAGGTCTTCTGAGCTCCTACGAGCAGTACTTC
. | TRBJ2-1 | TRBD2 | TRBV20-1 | CSASGLAGNNEQFF | TGCAGTGCTAGTGGACTAGCGGGAAACAATGAGCAGTTCTTC
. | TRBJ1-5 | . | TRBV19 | CASSIGVGQPQHF | TGTGCCAGTAGTATCGGGGTGGGTCAGCCCCAGCATTTT
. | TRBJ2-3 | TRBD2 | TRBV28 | CASSFPGGGDTQYF | TGTGCCAGCAGTTTTCCGGGGGGAGGAGATACGCAGTATTTT
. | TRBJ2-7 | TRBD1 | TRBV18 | CASSPQGQGYEQYF | TGTGCCAGCTCACCGCAGGGACAGGGTTACGAGCAGTACTTC
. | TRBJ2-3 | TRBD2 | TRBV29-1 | CSVAANRDGRGSTDTQYF | TGCAGCGTTGCGGCTAATCGGGACGGGAGGGGTAGCACAGATACGCAGTATTTT
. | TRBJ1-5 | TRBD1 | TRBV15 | CATSRDLEGGTGNQPQHF | TGTGCCACCAGCAGAGATCTAGAAGGCGGGACAGGGAATCAGCCCCAGCATTTT
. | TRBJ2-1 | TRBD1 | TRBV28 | CASSLSGQGNEQFF | TGTGCCAGCAGTTTATCCGGACAGGGCAATGAGCAGTTCTTC
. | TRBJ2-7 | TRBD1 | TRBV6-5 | CASSPTGQGAYEQYF | TGTGCCAGCAGCCCCACGGGACAGGGGGCCTACGAGCAGTACTTC
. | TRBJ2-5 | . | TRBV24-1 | CATSGGRVGTQYF | TGTGCCACCAGTGGGGGCAGGGTAGGGACCCAGTACTTC